One and the same sample provided the 4 T cell receptor beta chains below, sequenced in a study of cytomegalovirus exposure and HLA in healthy donors. This PCR relied on a set of 60 Vbeta primers and 13 Jbeta primers. TCRdb's copy holds only in-frame clones and misses some; the assay was immunoSEQ multiplex PCR. The data contain under 150,000 clones, around 80% of them singletons. The sequencing sample was made of PBMCs. Every receptor here comes from a male donor in good health and CMV-seronegative.

This chain uses TRBV9 with TRBJ2-3, with TRBD1 matching 8 bases. CDR1 is SGDLS, CDR2 YYNGEE, per germline. The CDR3 contains 14 residues. The junction had 4 bases not matched to a gene; V was cut back by 3 bases and J by 4 bases. The CDR3 DNA is TGTGCCAGCAGCGGCTTACAGGGGGCAGATACGCAGTATTTT. Translation: CASSGLQGADTQYF.

This clone was counted between two and nine times. Other DNA sequences in this sample translate to the same CDR3. The CDR3 region is CASSYAGGTEAFF. For the CDR3, the DNA is TGTGCCAGCAGTTACGCTGGGGGGACTGAAGCTTTCTTT. V is TRBV6-6 and J is TRBJ1-1, with TRBD1 as a possible D gene (5 bases). This CDR3 has 13 residues. Germline CDR1 MNHNY, CDR2 SVGAGI (reference sequence). V was cut by 2 bases and J by 5 bases, with 9 bases left in between.

This clone has just one count. The rearrangement links TRBV20-1 to TRBJ2-1, with D perhaps TRBD2 (6 bases). The CDR3 runs to 11 residues. Germline values: CDR1 DFQATT, CDR2 SNEGSKA (reference sequence). V dropped 5 bases and J dropped 9 bases, with 11 bases sitting between them. In DNA form, the CDR3 reads TGCAGTGCTGTACCCGGGGGTGAGCAGTTCTTC. This encodes CSAVPGGEQFF.

The chain employs TRBV21-1 and TRBJ2-2; the table names TRBD2, a call not compared with the DNA. TRBV21-1 is a pseudogene. The length of the CDR3 is 15 residues. The chain's CDR3 is CASSKGSVNTGELFF. The CDR3, as DNA: TGTGCCAGCAGCAAAGGGTCGGTGAACACCGGGGAGCTGTTTTTT.